What follows is one T cell receptor beta chain and its context. Germline CDR1 is LNHNV and CDR2 is YYDKDF (reference sequence). The trim removed 4 bases at V and 1 base at J, leaving 18 bases unmatched. The CDR3 is 21 amino acids. This entry comes from a study of blood T cell repertoires in COVID-19. Study overall: Specimens from acute and convalescent COVID-19 originated in the United States, Italy and Spain. PBMCs, B-cell-depleted T cells, or T cells provided the cDNA or gDNA that made up the material.

Authors' processing steps: Using reference gene primer amplification, nucleated cell counts were estimated. Some clones are missing from TCRdb's copy, which holds only in-frame ones; the method was immunoSEQ multiplex PCR. The V and J calls and clone size were taken over from that table, and D and trimming were inferred from the DNA. The data show tens of thousands of clones, about 85% seen once. This receptor was identified in a human donor in a cohort sampled during active COVID-19. Specimen: peripheral blood. This chain joins TRBV15 and TRBJ2-3; 12 bases fit TRBD2. This CDR3 is CATSTRNRLAGDQSGTDTQYF. CDR3 bases: TGTGCCACCAGCACCAGAAACCGACTAGCGGGAGATCAATCGGGCACAGATACGCAGTATTTT.